This T cell receptor (beta chain) was profiled in a study of T cell changes during pregnancy in multiple sclerosis. The sample holds a few counts of this clone. The V gene end was trimmed by 6 bases and the J gene end by 5 bases; junction bases not matched to a gene: 12. Germline V gene data show CDR1 as SGHTA and CDR2 as FQGNSA. This CDR3 is built from 16 residues. Generated by immunoSEQ multiplex PCR, the TCRdb table keeps only in-frame clones and is missing some. The sample consists of over 45,000 clones, 90% to 95% of them appearing once. Sequencing used peripheral blood, obtained in the third trimester of pregnancy. The chain has TRBV7-2 and TRBJ1-5; 8 bases agree with TRBD1. The clonotype was recovered from a female donor with multiple sclerosis, enrolled in a pregnancy study. This CDR3 reads CASSPRQGRSDQPQHF. CDR3 nucleotides: TGTGCCAGCAGTCCCCGACAGGGGCGTTCCGATCAGCCCCAGCATTTT. Full variable domain (outside the CDR3, taken from reference TRBV7-2 and TRBJ1-5): GAGVSQSPSNKVTEKGKDVELRCDPISGHTALYWYRQSLGQGLEFLIYFQGNSAPDKSGLPSDRFSAERTGGSVSTLTIQRTQQEDSAVYLCASSPRQGRSDQPQHFGDGTRLSIL.